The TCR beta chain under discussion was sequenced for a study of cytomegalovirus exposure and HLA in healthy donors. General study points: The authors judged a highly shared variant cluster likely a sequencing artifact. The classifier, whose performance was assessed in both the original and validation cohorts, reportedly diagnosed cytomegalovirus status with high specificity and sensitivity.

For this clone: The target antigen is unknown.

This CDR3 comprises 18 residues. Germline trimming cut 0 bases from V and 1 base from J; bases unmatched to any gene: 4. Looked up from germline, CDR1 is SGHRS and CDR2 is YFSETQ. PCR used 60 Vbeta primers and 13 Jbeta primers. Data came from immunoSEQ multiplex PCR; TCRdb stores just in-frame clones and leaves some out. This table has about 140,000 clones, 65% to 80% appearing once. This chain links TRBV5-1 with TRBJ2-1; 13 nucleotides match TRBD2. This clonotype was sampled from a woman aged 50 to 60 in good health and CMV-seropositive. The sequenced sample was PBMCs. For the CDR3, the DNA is TGCGCCAGCAGCTTGGGACTAGCGGGGGGCCATTCCTACAATGAGCAGTTCTTC. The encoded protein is CASSLGLAGGHSYNEQFF.